This record concerns one TCR beta chain sequence. The record originates from a study of OX40 agonist ivuxolimab in advanced cancers. TCRdb's copy holds only in-frame clones and misses some; the assay was immunoSEQ multiplex PCR. This table has around 99,000 clones, approximately 90% appearing once. Looked up from germline, CDR1 is MNHNS and CDR2 is SASEGT. CDR3 length: 14 residues. V shed 6 bases and J shed 5 bases, with 14 bases lying between them. The source of this sequence is an adult with an advanced solid tumor such as melanoma, head and neck, liver or kidney cancer. The sample was CD4+ or CD8+ T cells sorted from blood, taken in a trial of the OX40 agonist ivuxolimab. The genes are TRBV6-1 and TRBJ2-1; D possibly corresponds to TRBD2 (6 bases). The CDR3 loop reads CASRGTLENNEQFF. CDR3 bases: TGTGCCAGCAGAGGGACTCTGGAAAACAATGAGCAGTTCTTC.